This T cell receptor (beta chain) appears in the sequencing data of a study of CD8 T cells in Susac syndrome. Random hexamers served to reverse transcribe roughly 0.5 to 1 ug RNA. Across 54 Vbeta and 13 Jbeta, TCR beta CDR3 was amplified with immunoSEQ multiplex PCR. Each CDR3 protein is one row after TCRdb ran MiXCR on the immunoSEQ multiplex PCR reads. The table records roughly 400,000 distinct CDR3 sequences, about 85% of them present only once. Notes on the study in general: The study recognized that the number of individuals in its TCR sequencing and HLA analysis was relatively small.

In the case of this clonotype: Its antigen is unknown.

The germline gives CDR1 SEHNR, CDR2 FQNEAQ (reference sequence). This CDR3 is 13 amino acids long. The V end was cut by 4 bases, the J end by 7 bases, with 11 bases between. In blood CD8+ and CD4+ T cells, TCR beta underwent sequencing. Negative isolation yielded CD8+ and CD4+ T cells; FACS enriched TEMRA cells. The V and J genes are TRBV7-9 and TRBJ1-5, with D unresolved. Sequencing used CD8+ T cells from PBMCs. The receptor was derived from a human donor with multiple sclerosis. The CDR3 here is CASSSDGIQPQHF. DNA of the CDR3: TGTGCCAGCAGCTCGGACGGAATCCAGCCCCAGCATTTT.